This TCR beta chain was found in a study of prognosis after radiotherapy for stage I lung cancer. Study as a whole: In 3 to 5 fractions, radiotherapy was administered as SBRT with a biologically effective dose of at least 100 Gy. Stereotactic body radiotherapy was never combined with concurrent therapy in any patient. Among the patients, a few developed distant metastases after radiotherapy at a median of about seven months, and approximately 15 showed no significant progression. Study conclusions and caveats: The tumor specificity of expanded TCR clones remained undetermined.

Amplification of the TCR beta CDR3 (from genomic DNA) was done by two-round multiplex PCR. The first PCR round targeted every TRBV and TRBJ gene with specific primers. TCRdb independently ran MiXCR on the multiplex PCR reads; one entry per CDR3 protein. The data contain some 15,000 distinct CDR3 sequences, over 25% of them singletons. The table lists this clonotype with many counts. Its cognate antigen is unknown. Germline assignment: CDR1 SGHNT and CDR2 YYREEE (reference sequence). CDR3 length equals 14 residues. With 0 bases clipped from V and 8 bases from J, the junction kept 7 bases outside the gene matches.

The source is a donor aged 50 or older with non-small cell lung cancer. The specimen comprised PBMCs, sampled before or after stereotactic body radiation therapy (not recorded which). The chain has TRBV5-4 and TRBJ1-2; 7 bases are shared with TRBD1. The CDR3 loop reads CASSLADRDHGYTF. The CDR3 DNA reads as TGTGCCAGCAGCTTGGCCGACAGGGATCACGGCTACACCTTC. Based on the CDR3 plus reference TRBV5-4 and TRBJ1-2, the full variable domain is ETGVTQSPTHLIKTRGQQVTLRCSSQSGHNTVSWYQQALGQGPQFIFQYYREEENGRGNFPPRFSGLQFPNYSSELNVNALELDDSALYLCASSLADRDHGYTFGSGTRLTVV.